The 8 T cell receptor beta chains in this list originate from one sample, sequenced in a study of T cell repertoires in aging, cancer and after chemotherapy. A mixed TRB-A/B primer pool amplified rearranged TRB by multiplex touch-down PCR. Via MiXCR, TCRdb re-called the multiplex PCR reads, giving one row per CDR3 protein. In the table there are about 2,200 distinct CDR3 sequences, roughly a quarter of which are singletons. TCR beta rearrangements were amplified from peripheral blood genomic DNA. Material for sequencing was blood. Source of these receptors: a human donor in good health.

This clonotype is medium-sized. As DNA, the CDR3 is TGTGCCAGCAGCTTGGTGGGCAGGGTGATTGGCGAGCAGTACTTC. It yields the protein CASSLVGRVIGEQYF. The chain uses TRBV5-5 and TRBJ2-7; D may be TRBD1 (5 bases). The length of the CDR3 is 15 residues. Germline assignment: CDR1 SGHKS and CDR2 YYEKEE (reference sequence). The V gene lost 0 bases and the J gene lost 6 bases, with 16 bases spanning the gap.

By share of the sample, this clonotype is medium-sized. The gene calls are TRBV5-1 and TRBJ2-3; 9 positions match TRBD1. The CDR3 spans 17 residues. The V and J ends lost 4 bases and 2 bases, in that order; junction bases with no gene match: 11. From germline, CDR1 is SGHRS and CDR2 YFSETQ. In nucleotides, the CDR3 is TGCGCCAGCAGCCCAGGGACAGGGATTACTTTCACAGATACGCAGTATTTT. Translated: CASSPGTGITFTDTQYF. The whole variable domain, remainder taken from reference TRBV5-1 and TRBJ2-3, is KAGVTQTPRYLIKTRGQQVTLSCSPISGHRSVSWYQQTPGQGLQFLFEYFSETQRNKGNFPGRFSGRQFSNSRSEMNVSTLELGDSALYLCASSPGTGITFTDTQYFGPGTRLTVL.

This clonotype has a single count. This CDR3 reads CSAGTGQLNYNSPLHF. CDR3 in DNA: TGCAGTGCTGGAACAGGACAGTTGAACTATAATTCACCCCTCCACTTT. The chain combines TRBV20-1 with TRBJ1-6; a weak D match, TRBD1 (6 bases). The CDR3 is made up of 16 amino acids. The germline V gene has CDR1 DFQATT and CDR2 SNEGSKA (reference sequence). Trimming left V 5 bases short and J 3 bases short, with 17 bases between.

By its share, this clonotype is large. The chain carries TRBV19 and TRBJ2-3, with 7 bases identical to TRBD2. The CDR3 loop spans 13 amino acids. Germline lookup yields CDR1 LNHDA and CDR2 SQIVND (reference sequence). Trimming cost V 6 bases and J 3 bases; bases outside gene matches: 3. CDR3: CASRGRGTDTQYF. The CDR3 DNA reads TGTGCCAGTAGGGGGAGGGGAACAGATACGCAGTATTTT.

This clonotype has only a few counts. The V and J genes are TRBV20-1 and TRBJ2-5; possible D gene TRBD2, 5 bases. Germline V lookup: CDR1 DFQATT, CDR2 SNEGSKA (reference sequence). The V end was cut by 6 bases, the J end by 4 bases, with 18 bases between. CDR3 length equals 14 residues. The CDR3 sequence is CSASPLTRIETQYF. In DNA, the CDR3 is TGCAGTGCAAGTCCCCTAACTAGGATAGAGACCCAGTACTTC.

The chain joins TRBV4-2 to TRBJ1-2; D gene unclear. The V gene's germline CDR1 is LGHNA and CDR2 YNFKEQ. The length of the CDR3 is 16 residues. V lost 0 bases and J lost 4, with 15 bases in between. In nucleotides, the CDR3 is TGTGCCAGCAGCCAAGAACTAGCCAGTGGACTCTATGGCTACACCTTC. Protein product: CASSQELASGLYGYTF.

To note about this clonotype: A single base separates this from a much larger clone, so it may be a read error. The CDR3: CASSYVATRYNEQFF. The CDR3 coding sequence is TGTGCCAGCTCTTACGTCGCGACACGCTACAATGAGCAGTTCTTC. This sequence joins TRBV18 and TRBJ2-1; D is undetermined. Looked up from germline, CDR1 is KGHSH and CDR2 is LQKENI. This CDR3 is 15 amino acids long. Trimming stripped 6 bases from V and 3 bases from J, with 15 bases between.

This clonotype rates as medium-sized. V is TRBV5-1 and J is TRBJ2-7; D tentatively fits TRBD1 or TRBD2 (5 bases each). The germline CDR1 and CDR2 sequences are SGHRS and YFSETQ. With 0 bases removed from V and 0 bases from J, the gap between germline ends came to 7 bases. This CDR3 comprises 14 residues. The CDR3, as DNA: TGCGCCAGCAGCTTGGCAGGGACCTCCTACGAGCAGTACTTC. This codes for CASSLAGTSYEQYF.